A selection of T cell receptor beta chains follows, all from one sample in a study of T cells after posttransplantation cyclophosphamide. Profiled with immunoSEQ multiplex PCR; TCRdb holds only in-frame clones, not every one. Of about 17,000 clones listed, 85% are singletons. The specimen comprised PBMCs, sampled after allogeneic stem cell transplant with calcineurin inhibitor and methotrexate. The receptors here all came from a female patient in her late teens or twenties who received an allogeneic stem cell transplant from an unrelated donor, was CMV-positive, and had acute and chronic GVHD. Some T cells may be provided by the graft donor. Both conserved end residues are part of each CDR3. Each record gives: J gene, CDR3 length, V gene, clone size, D gene, CDR3 DNA, CDR3 protein. The D gene is left open where the match is weak. The listing skips clone size in some rows; elsewhere it reads once, few, many or a size class.

j_call: TRBJ1-5; cdr3_length: 13; v_call: TRBV30; clone_size: .; d_call: TRBD1; cdr3_nt: TGTGCCTGGAGTATGGAGGGGGCTAAGCCCCAGCATTTT; cdr3_aa: CAWSMEGAKPQHF
j_call: TRBJ2-1; cdr3_length: 16; v_call: TRBV10-3; clone_size: .; d_call: TRBD2; cdr3_nt: TGTGCCATCAGGAGTTCACCCGGGAGGGCCCTGAATGAGCAGTTCTTC; cdr3_aa: CAIRSSPGRALNEQFF
j_call: TRBJ2-2; cdr3_length: 19; v_call: TRBV7-9; clone_size: .; d_call: TRBD1; cdr3_nt: TGTGCCAGCAGCTTAGGGTGGAGGGGACAGGGCGCGAACACCGGGGAGCTGTTTTTT; cdr3_aa: CASSLGWRGQGANTGELFF
j_call: TRBJ2-2; cdr3_length: 15; v_call: TRBV10-3; clone_size: .; d_call: TRBD2; cdr3_nt: TGTGCCATCAGTGGCGGGAGGGCCGACACCGGGGAGCTGTTTTTT; cdr3_aa: CAISGGRADTGELFF
j_call: TRBJ2-3; cdr3_length: 16; v_call: TRBV5-1; clone_size: .; d_call: TRBD2; cdr3_nt: TGCGCCAGCAGCTTGGGGCTAGCGGGAGGCACAGATACGCAGTATTTT; cdr3_aa: CASSLGLAGGTDTQYF
j_call: TRBJ2-5; cdr3_length: 14; v_call: TRBV5-1; clone_size: .; d_call: TRBD1; cdr3_nt: TGCGCCAGCAAGCGACAGGGGGCATTGGAGACCCAGTACTTC; cdr3_aa: CASKRQGALETQYF
j_call: TRBJ2-7; cdr3_length: 17; v_call: TRBV15; clone_size: .; d_call: .; cdr3_nt: TGTGCCACCAGCGGCCTTACCAGGACAGCAAGCTCCTACGAGCAGTACTTC; cdr3_aa: CATSGLTRTASSYEQYF
j_call: TRBJ1-2; cdr3_length: 13; v_call: TRBV5-1; clone_size: .; d_call: .; cdr3_nt: TGCGCCAGCAGCTTGGGAAGCGCCGATGGCTACACCTTC; cdr3_aa: CASSLGSADGYTF
j_call: TRBJ2-7; cdr3_length: 14; v_call: TRBV2; clone_size: .; d_call: TRBD2; cdr3_nt: TGTGCCAGCCATAGGACTAGAGTCGTCCACGAGCAGTACTTC; cdr3_aa: CASHRTRVVHEQYF
j_call: TRBJ1-5; cdr3_length: 15; v_call: TRBV29-1; clone_size: .; d_call: TRBD1; cdr3_nt: TGCAGCGTTGGACAGGGGGCCGCTCCGAATCAGCCCCAGCATTTT; cdr3_aa: CSVGQGAAPNQPQHF
j_call: TRBJ2-2; cdr3_length: 16; v_call: TRBV28; clone_size: once; d_call: TRBD2; cdr3_nt: TGTGCCAGCAGTCTACTACTAGCGGGAGCTTTCGGGGAGCTGTTTTTT; cdr3_aa: CASSLLLAGAFGELFF
j_call: TRBJ2-5; cdr3_length: 15; v_call: TRBV4-1; clone_size: .; d_call: .; cdr3_nt: TGCGCCAGCAGTCTTTTAGTGGGAGGAACGGAGACCCAGTACTTC; cdr3_aa: CASSLLVGGTETQYF
j_call: TRBJ2-1; cdr3_length: 13; v_call: TRBV30; clone_size: .; d_call: TRBD1; cdr3_nt: TGTGCCTGGAGTGGGGGACAGGGCAATGAGCAGTTCTTC; cdr3_aa: CAWSGGQGNEQFF
j_call: TRBJ1-1; cdr3_length: 13; v_call: TRBV28; clone_size: .; d_call: .; cdr3_nt: TGTGCCAGCAGTTTTGGGGGGGGAACTGAAGCTTTCTTT; cdr3_aa: CASSFGGGTEAFF
j_call: TRBJ2-3; cdr3_length: 14; v_call: TRBV19; clone_size: .; d_call: TRBD1; cdr3_nt: TGTGCCAGTAGTAACAGGGGCCTCACAGATACGCAGTATTTT; cdr3_aa: CASSNRGLTDTQYF
j_call: TRBJ2-7; cdr3_length: 19; v_call: TRBV28; clone_size: .; d_call: TRBD1; cdr3_nt: TGTGCCAGCAGTTTATCCCTCGGTAATCGCAGGGGGCTTTCCTACGAGCAGTACTTC; cdr3_aa: CASSLSLGNRRGLSYEQYF
j_call: TRBJ1-1; cdr3_length: 15; v_call: TRBV11-2; clone_size: .; d_call: TRBD1; cdr3_nt: TGTGCCAGCAGCGGGACCGGGACAGGGAACACTGAAGCTTTCTTT; cdr3_aa: CASSGTGTGNTEAFF
j_call: TRBJ2-7; cdr3_length: 14; v_call: TRBV5-6; clone_size: .; d_call: TRBD2; cdr3_nt: TGTGCCAGCAGCTTATCAGCGGGGTACTACGAGCAGTACTTC; cdr3_aa: CASSLSAGYYEQYF
j_call: TRBJ2-3; cdr3_length: 14; v_call: TRBV5-6; clone_size: .; d_call: .; cdr3_nt: TGTGCCAGCAGCCCGGAGCCCGGCACAGATACGCAGTATTTT; cdr3_aa: CASSPEPGTDTQYF
j_call: TRBJ2-1; cdr3_length: 12; v_call: TRBV28; clone_size: .; d_call: .; cdr3_nt: TGTGCCAGCAGTGTCGGAGGGAATGAGCAGTTCTTC; cdr3_aa: CASSVGGNEQFF
j_call: TRBJ2-7; cdr3_length: 15; v_call: TRBV7-6; clone_size: .; d_call: .; cdr3_nt: TGTGCCAGCAGCACACGAGGCGGTGTCTCCTACGAGCAGTACTTC; cdr3_aa: CASSTRGGVSYEQYF
j_call: TRBJ2-3; cdr3_length: 16; v_call: TRBV28; clone_size: .; d_call: TRBD2; cdr3_nt: TGTGCCAGCAGCCCCCGGTTTAGCGGGAACACAGATACGCAGTATTTT; cdr3_aa: CASSPRFSGNTDTQYF
j_call: TRBJ1-2; cdr3_length: 13; v_call: TRBV5-5; clone_size: few; d_call: .; cdr3_nt: TGTGCCAGCAGCTTGGGACAGAACTATGGCTACACCTTC; cdr3_aa: CASSLGQNYGYTF
j_call: TRBJ2-5; cdr3_length: 14; v_call: TRBV7-6; clone_size: .; d_call: TRBD2; cdr3_nt: TGTGCCAGCAGCTTAGGTCTAGCGGAAGAGACCCAGTACTTC; cdr3_aa: CASSLGLAEETQYF
j_call: TRBJ2-1; cdr3_length: 18; v_call: TRBV21-1; clone_size: .; d_call: .; cdr3_nt: TGTGCCAGCAGCAAATCCTCTAGCGGGAGGAGGACTTTCAATGAGCAGTTCTTC; cdr3_aa: CASSKSSSGRRTFNEQFF
j_call: TRBJ2-3; cdr3_length: 16; v_call: TRBV4-1; clone_size: .; d_call: .; cdr3_nt: TGCGCCAGCAGCCAAGACCCGGGACAAAGCACAGATACGCAGTATTTT; cdr3_aa: CASSQDPGQSTDTQYF
j_call: TRBJ2-2; cdr3_length: 14; v_call: TRBV19; clone_size: few; d_call: TRBD1; cdr3_nt: TGTGCCAGTAGTGTGACAGGGAACGCCGGGGAGCTGTTTTTT; cdr3_aa: CASSVTGNAGELFF
j_call: TRBJ2-2; cdr3_length: 16; v_call: TRBV7-9; clone_size: .; d_call: TRBD2; cdr3_nt: TGTGCCAGCAGCCAAGGCGGCGGGAGGTTCACCGGGGAGCTGTTTTTT; cdr3_aa: CASSQGGGRFTGELFF
j_call: TRBJ2-7; cdr3_length: 11; v_call: TRBV5-1; clone_size: .; d_call: TRBD2; cdr3_nt: TGCGCCAGCGGACTAGGCTACGAGCAGTACTTC; cdr3_aa: CASGLGYEQYF
j_call: TRBJ2-1; cdr3_length: 16; v_call: TRBV10-3; clone_size: .; d_call: TRBD2; cdr3_nt: TGTGCCATCAGTGATACCGAGGGGAGGGTCTACAATGAGCAGTTCTTC; cdr3_aa: CAISDTEGRVYNEQFF
j_call: TRBJ2-7; cdr3_length: 17; v_call: TRBV27; clone_size: .; d_call: TRBD1; cdr3_nt: TGTGCCAGCAGTTTATCGTACACAGGGGCGACCCCCTACGAGCAGTACTTC; cdr3_aa: CASSLSYTGATPYEQYF
j_call: TRBJ2-4; cdr3_length: 14; v_call: TRBV19; clone_size: .; d_call: TRBD1; cdr3_nt: TGTGCCAGTAGTACGGGGACAGGGATGAACATTCAGTACTTC; cdr3_aa: CASSTGTGMNIQYF
j_call: TRBJ2-3; cdr3_length: 15; v_call: TRBV13; clone_size: .; d_call: .; cdr3_nt: TGTGCCAGCAGCAAACCGACAGAGGACACAGATACGCAGTATTTT; cdr3_aa: CASSKPTEDTDTQYF
j_call: TRBJ2-7; cdr3_length: 11; v_call: TRBV27; clone_size: .; d_call: .; cdr3_nt: TGTGCCAGCAGTTTCTATTACGAGCAGTACTTC; cdr3_aa: CASSFYYEQYF
j_call: TRBJ2-5; cdr3_length: 18; v_call: TRBV11-2; clone_size: .; d_call: TRBD2; cdr3_nt: TGTGCCAGCAGCTTAGAGCCGGGACTAGCGGGACGTAAAGAGACCCAGTACTTC; cdr3_aa: CASSLEPGLAGRKETQYF
j_call: TRBJ2-3; cdr3_length: 17; v_call: TRBV9; clone_size: few; d_call: TRBD2; cdr3_nt: TGTGCCAGCAGCCCGAAGCCGGGACTAGCGGGTGTAGATACGCAGTATTTT; cdr3_aa: CASSPKPGLAGVDTQYF
j_call: TRBJ2-1; cdr3_length: 13; v_call: TRBV7-2; clone_size: .; d_call: .; cdr3_nt: TGTGCCAGCAGCACAAGCGGGTACAATGAGCAGTTCTTC; cdr3_aa: CASSTSGYNEQFF
j_call: TRBJ2-6; cdr3_length: 16; v_call: TRBV19; clone_size: .; d_call: TRBD1; cdr3_nt: TGTGCCAGTCGCGGACAGGGGGGTTTTGGGGCCAACGTCCTGACTTTC; cdr3_aa: CASRGQGGFGANVLTF
j_call: TRBJ2-4; cdr3_length: 14; v_call: TRBV6-1; clone_size: .; d_call: TRBD1; cdr3_nt: TGTGCCAGCAGTCCTACCGGGACAGTAAACATTCAGTACTTC; cdr3_aa: CASSPTGTVNIQYF
j_call: TRBJ1-6; cdr3_length: 15; v_call: TRBV27; clone_size: .; d_call: .; cdr3_nt: TGTGCCAGCAGTGCATGGGACTCGCATAATTCACCCCTCCACTTT; cdr3_aa: CASSAWDSHNSPLHF